What follows describes a single T cell receptor beta chain. Its antigen is undetermined. The repertoire was sequenced with immunoSEQ multiplex PCR; TCRdb's copy has only in-frame clones and lacks some. Of approximately 65,000 clones in the sample, 65% to 80% are singletons; the top ten hold roughly 12%. This sample is drawn from a study of T cell responses to AZD1222 COVID-19 vaccine. Study conclusions and caveats: In the spike-specific TCR repertoire, nearly half reportedly target unmutated variant regions.

CDR1 and CDR2 from the germline V gene are MDHEN and SYDVKM. The CDR3 totals 15 residues. V dropped 8 bases and J dropped 0 bases, with 13 bases sitting between them. The TCR was taken from an adult in good health. V and J are TRBV28 and TRBJ1-4; D is uncertain. The input for sequencing was peripheral blood, taken on day 0 of AZD1222 vaccination. The CDR3 DNA follows: TGTGCCAGCCGGATGAGACGGTCAACTAATGAAAAACTGTTTTTT. This translates into CASRMRRSTNEKLFF.